This T cell receptor beta chain was captured in a study of CD8 T cells in ankylosing spondylitis. Study outcomes and limitations: Matched synovial fluid from ankylosing spondylitis patients was reported to be enriched for disease-linked clones. A CD8+ phenotype characterized the disease-linked clones, which were relatively rare in peripheral blood. Seemingly characteristic of ankylosing spondylitis blood was a TCR beta motif consisting of fewer than 10 highly homologous variants.

Preparation of TCR beta libraries was done by quantitative 5'-RACE with molecular barcodes. TCRdb recomputed calls from the 5' RACE reads with MiXCR, one row per CDR3 protein. The data hold around 890,000 distinct CDR3 sequences, with over 9.5% observed a single time. This clonotype was recorded at least ten times. Its cognate antigen is unknown. This TCR came from a male donor with ankylosing spondylitis. Sequenced material: blood, either unsorted or a sorted T cell fraction (not recorded which).

CDR3 residues: CSAGGQAYEQYF. DNA of the CDR3: TGCAGTGCTGGGGGACAGGCGTACGAGCAGTACTTC. J is TRBJ2-7 and V is TRBV20-1; 8 nucleotides line up with TRBD1. The CDR3 is 12 residues long. V lost 5 bases to trimming and J lost 4 bases; unmatched junction nucleotides: 4. Germline-derived CDR1 and CDR2 are DFQATT and SNEGSKA (reference sequence).